This T cell receptor (beta chain) was captured by sequencing in a study of blood T cell repertoires in COVID-19. Across the study: Samples taken during acute and convalescent COVID-19 were collected in the United States, Italy and Spain. The cDNA or gDNA used as material had been derived from T cells, B-cell-depleted T cells, or PBMCs.

Sequencing used immunoSEQ multiplex PCR; TCRdb keeps in-frame clones, though not all of them. The data show 95,000 to 100,000 clones, under 90% seen once. The CDR3 covers 13 residues. V gave up 6 bases and J gave up 4 bases; unmatched junction bases: 3. This sequence was found in a human donor in a cohort sampled during active COVID-19. Input material: peripheral blood. This chain joins TRBV12-3 or TRBV12-4 and TRBJ1-2; 9 nucleotides agree with TRBD1. The CDR3 spells CASSLQGAYGYTF. The CDR3 DNA reads as TGTGCCAGCAGCCTACAGGGGGCCTATGGCTACACCTTC.